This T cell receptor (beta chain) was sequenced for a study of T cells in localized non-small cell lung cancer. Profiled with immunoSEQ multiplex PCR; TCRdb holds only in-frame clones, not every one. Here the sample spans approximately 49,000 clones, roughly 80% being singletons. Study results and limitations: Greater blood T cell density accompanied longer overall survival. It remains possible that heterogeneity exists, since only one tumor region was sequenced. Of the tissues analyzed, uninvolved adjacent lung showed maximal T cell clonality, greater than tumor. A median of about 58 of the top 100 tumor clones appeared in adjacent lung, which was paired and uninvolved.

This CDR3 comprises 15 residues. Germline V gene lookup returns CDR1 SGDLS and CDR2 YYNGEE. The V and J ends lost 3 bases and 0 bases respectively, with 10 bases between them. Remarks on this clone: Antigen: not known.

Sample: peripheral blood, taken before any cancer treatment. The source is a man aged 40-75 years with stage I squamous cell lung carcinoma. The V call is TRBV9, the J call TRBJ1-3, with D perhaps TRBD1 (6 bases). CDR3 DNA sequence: TGTGCCAGCAGCGGCTCAGGGGCCTCTGGAAACACCATATATTTT. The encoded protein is CASSGSGASGNTIYF.